A selection of T cell receptor beta chains follows, all from one sample in a study of shared clonotypes between healthy human individuals. Using immunoSEQ multiplex PCR, the repertoire was profiled, and TCRdb retains in-frame clones only, with some absent. The sample has around 690,000 clones, roughly 87% seen once. The specimen was memory CD8+ T cells from PBMCs. Source of these receptors: a man younger than 35 in good health. Some clones in this sample may be carry-over from other donors' samples. Each CDR3 is given with its conserved first and last residue. D genes are given only for firm matches. Clone size is given for some rows only: seen once, a few or many times, or a class if the clone is expanded.

v_call: TRBV7-9
d_call: .
j_call: TRBJ2-7
clone_size: .
cdr3_aa: CASSLGSEGEQYF
cdr3_nt: TGTGCCAGCAGCTTAGGGAGTGAGGGCGAGCAGTACTTC

v_call: TRBV15
d_call: .
j_call: TRBJ1-3
clone_size: .
cdr3_aa: CATRVDSEDTIYF
cdr3_nt: TGTGCCACCAGAGTGGACAGTGAGGACACCATATATTTT

v_call: TRBV14
d_call: TRBD1
j_call: TRBJ2-1
clone_size: .
cdr3_aa: CASSQESGQGIWTYNEQFF
cdr3_nt: TGTGCCAGCAGCCAAGAATCGGGACAGGGAATATGGACCTACAATGAGCAGTTCTTC

v_call: TRBV7-9
d_call: TRBD1
j_call: TRBJ1-2
clone_size: .
cdr3_aa: CASSLVPDRAVGYTF
cdr3_nt: TGTGCCAGCAGCTTAGTACCGGACAGGGCGGTAGGCTACACCTTC

v_call: TRBV5-5
d_call: .
j_call: TRBJ1-5
clone_size: once
cdr3_aa: CASSLYGTGVGQPQHF
cdr3_nt: TGTGCCAGCAGCTTATACGGGACCGGCGTTGGTCAGCCCCAGCATTTT

v_call: TRBV5-1
d_call: .
j_call: TRBJ1-4
clone_size: .
cdr3_aa: CASSWEGTGLFF
cdr3_nt: TGCGCCAGCAGCTGGGAGGGCACAGGACTGTTTTTT

v_call: TRBV25-1
d_call: .
j_call: TRBJ2-3
clone_size: .
cdr3_aa: CASSKGVSTDTQYF
cdr3_nt: TGTGCCAGCAGTAAGGGGGTGAGCACAGATACGCAGTATTTT

v_call: TRBV10-3
d_call: .
j_call: TRBJ1-2
clone_size: .
cdr3_aa: CAIREGLDYGYTF
cdr3_nt: TGTGCCATCAGAGAGGGGTTAGACTATGGCTACACCTTC

v_call: TRBV7-8
d_call: .
j_call: TRBJ1-2
clone_size: .
cdr3_aa: CASSLNRPGVVYGYTF
cdr3_nt: TGTGCCAGCAGCCTAAACCGTCCGGGAGTGGTCTATGGCTACACCTTC

v_call: TRBV5-1
d_call: TRBD2
j_call: TRBJ2-1
clone_size: .
cdr3_aa: CASSWTSSGFYNEQFF
cdr3_nt: TGCGCCAGCAGCTGGACCTCTAGCGGGTTCTACAATGAGCAGTTCTTC

v_call: TRBV5-5
d_call: TRBD1
j_call: TRBJ2-7
clone_size: .
cdr3_aa: CASSLPGTGIDEQYF
cdr3_nt: TGTGCCAGCAGCTTGCCGGGGACAGGGATCGACGAGCAGTACTTC

v_call: TRBV29-1
d_call: .
j_call: TRBJ2-3
clone_size: .
cdr3_aa: CSVWDGADTQYF
cdr3_nt: TGCAGCGTTTGGGACGGTGCAGATACGCAGTATTTT

v_call: TRBV7-9
d_call: .
j_call: TRBJ2-1
clone_size: once
cdr3_aa: CASSLVTTVYNEQFF
cdr3_nt: TGTGCCAGCAGCTTAGTCACAACAGTATACAATGAGCAGTTCTTC

v_call: TRBV11-2
d_call: .
j_call: TRBJ2-1
clone_size: .
cdr3_aa: CASTTGNEQFF
cdr3_nt: TGTGCCAGCACGACAGGCAATGAGCAGTTCTTC